The 21 T cell receptor beta chains reported below all come from one sample, sequenced in a study of shared clonotypes between healthy human individuals. CD45RO-negative CD8 cells positively selected for CCR7 made up the naive population, which excluded terminally differentiated effector memory CD45RA+ cells. Sequencing used immunoSEQ multiplex PCR; TCRdb keeps in-frame clones, though not all of them. The data show about 1,800,000 clones, about 95% seen once. Sequencing was carried out using naive CD8+ T cells sorted from blood. Every receptor here comes from a man between 18 and 35 years old in good health.

The rearrangement links TRBV14 to TRBJ2-1; 9 nucleotides match TRBD2. V was clipped by 1 base and J by 4 bases; unmatched bases: 2. Germline CDR1 reads SGHDN; CDR2 reads FVKESK. CDR3 length: 15 residues. CDR3 sequence: CASSQVSGRYNEQFF. The DNA of the CDR3 is TGTGCCAGCAGCCAAGTAAGCGGGAGGTACAATGAGCAGTTCTTC.

The chain is built from TRBV30 and TRBJ2-1; possibly TRBD1 for D (5 bases). V lost 1 base and J 0 bases, leaving 16 bases between the germline ends. The CDR3 totals 17 residues. Germline-derived CDR1 and CDR2 are GTSNPN and SVGIG (reference sequence). Here the CDR3 reads CAWSGLRPDSSYNEQFF. CDR3 DNA sequence: TGTGCCTGGAGTGGACTCCGCCCCGACAGCTCCTACAATGAGCAGTTCTTC.

CDR3 sequence: CASSPEYSGTEAFF. The CDR3 DNA reads as TGCGCCAGCAGCCCGGAGTATTCAGGGACTGAAGCTTTCTTT. This chain connects TRBV4-1 to TRBJ1-1; D is perhaps TRBD1 (5 bases). This CDR3 spans 14 amino acids. In germline, CDR1 is MGHRA, CDR2 YSYEKL. The V gene lost 4 bases and the J gene lost 5 bases, with 14 bases spanning the gap.

The V and J genes are TRBV5-1 and TRBJ2-7, with TRBD1 as a possible D gene (5 bases). Germline V lookup: CDR1 SGHRS, CDR2 YFSETQ. The CDR3 sequence is 12 residues long. Trimming cost V 2 bases and J 6 bases, with 9 bases left between them. The CDR3 protein is CASSFAGFEQYF. DNA for the CDR3: TGCGCCAGCAGCTTTGCAGGGTTCGAGCAGTACTTC.

This clone was seen once. This sample includes further DNA sequences coding for the same CDR3. The chain has TRBV5-5 and TRBJ1-2, with 7 bases aligning to TRBD1. The CDR3 is made up of 14 amino acids. Germline assignment: CDR1 SGHKS and CDR2 YYEKEE (reference sequence). V dropped 0 bases and J dropped 3; count of bases not matched to a gene: 2. The CDR3 is CASSLGQGDYGYTF. CDR3 sequence (DNA): TGTGCCAGCAGCTTGGGTCAGGGGGACTATGGCTACACCTTC.

V is TRBV27 and J is TRBJ2-7; 7 nucleotides align to TRBD1. Germline loops: CDR1 MNHEY, CDR2 SMNVEV (reference sequence). The trim removed 2 bases at V and 2 bases at J, leaving 6 bases unmatched. The CDR3 spans 15 residues. The CDR3 loop reads CASSLKGAKAYEQYF. DNA for the CDR3: TGTGCCAGCAGTTTAAAGGGGGCAAAGGCCTACGAGCAGTACTTC.

The chain links TRBV7-9 to TRBJ2-2, with D hard to call. V was pared by 11 bases and J by 3 bases, with 10 bases between. The CDR3 has 12 residues. The germline CDR1 and CDR2 sequences are SEHNR and FQNEAQ (reference sequence). The CDR3 region has the DNA TGTGCCCTGCCCGGCTACACCGGGGAGCTGTTTTTT. This translates into CALPGYTGELFF.

This clone was found a few times. The sample carries other DNA sequences with the same CDR3. The chain links TRBV7-9 to TRBJ2-3, with D uncertain. Germline loops: CDR1 SEHNR, CDR2 FQNEAQ (reference sequence). The ends were cut back, 5 bases at V and 2 bases at J, with 2 bases in the middle. The length of the CDR3 is 11 residues. This CDR3 reads CASSPTDTQYF. CDR3 sequence (DNA): TGTGCCAGCAGCCCCACAGATACGCAGTATTTT.

This clone has only one observation. The chain is built from TRBV27 and TRBJ2-7, with 7 positions matching TRBD1. The J segment lost 2 bases and the V segment lost 2 bases, leaving 15 bases of the junction unmatched. CDR1 is MNHEY, CDR2 SMNVEV, per germline (reference sequence). The CDR3 has 18 amino acids. The CDR3 region has the DNA TGTGCCAGCAGTTTAACCCTACTACGGGACAGCGATACCTACGAGCAGTACTTC. As protein: CASSLTLLRDSDTYEQYF.

This rearrangement joins TRBV11-3 to TRBJ2-7, with unresolved D. Trimming left V 1 base short and J 4 bases short, with 8 bases between. The CDR3 is 13 residues long. Germline loops: CDR1 SGHNT, CDR2 YENEEA. Here the CDR3 DNA reads TGTGCCAGCAGCTTAGGATATGAGTACGAGCAGTACTTC. It codes for CASSLGYEYEQYF.

The CDR3 coding sequence is TGTGCCAGCAGTGACCCCCAGGGGCCTTACTATGGCTACACCTTC. Translating it yields CASSDPQGPYYGYTF. The genes are TRBV2 and TRBJ1-2; weak D call: TRBD1 (6 bases). The CDR3 sequence is 15 residues long. V lost 3 bases to trimming and J lost 3 bases, with 14 bases between them. Germline CDR1 and CDR2: SNHLY and FYNNEI.

The CDR3 loop is CASSLSLYEQYF. DNA of the CDR3: TGTGCCAGCAGCTTAAGCCTCTACGAGCAGTACTTC. This rearrangement joins TRBV7-8 to TRBJ2-7; D remains ambiguous. The CDR3 consists of 12 residues. V lost 2 bases and J 3 bases, leaving 5 bases between the germline ends. Germline values: CDR1 SGHVS, CDR2 FQNEAQ. Based on the CDR3 plus reference TRBV7-8 and TRBJ2-7, the full variable domain is GAGVSQSPRYKVAKRGQDVALRCDPISGHVSLFWYQQALGQGPEFLTYFQNEAQLDKSGLPSDRFFAERPEGSVSTLKIQRTQQEDSAVYLCASSLSLYEQYFGPGTRLTVT.

The chain has TRBV27 and TRBJ2-7; no clear D. The CDR3 is 13 amino acids. V shed 6 bases and J shed 4 bases, with 13 bases lying between them. CDR1 and CDR2 from the germline V gene are MNHEY and SMNVEV (reference sequence). The CDR3 loop is CASSLTVQYEQYF. CDR3 nucleotides: TGTGCCAGCAGCTTGACGGTTCAGTACGAGCAGTACTTC.

V usage is TRBV30 and J usage is TRBJ1-4; D gene ambiguous. Trimming removed 5 bases from V and 8 bases from J, with 9 bases in between. Germline CDR1 GTSNPN, CDR2 SVGIG (reference sequence). The CDR3 runs to 11 residues. CDR3 nucleotide sequence: TGTGCCTGGGACAATTCCGAAAAACTGTTTTTT. Translated, it gives CAWDNSEKLFF. The full variable domain, completed using reference TRBV30 and TRBJ1-4, is SQTIHQWPATLVQPVGSPLSLECTVEGTSNPNLYWYRQAAGRGLQLLFYSVGIGQISSEVPQNLSASRPQDRQFILSSKKLLLSDSGFYLCAWDNSEKLFFGSGTQLSVL.

The V and J genes are TRBV9 and TRBJ1-1, with a possible D match to TRBD1 (5 bases). The germline CDR1 and CDR2 sequences are SGDLS and YYNGEE. CDR3 length equals 12 residues. V lost 6 bases and J 1 base, leaving 7 bases between the germline ends. The CDR3 region is CASTGQNTEAFF. CDR3 in DNA: TGTGCCAGCACCGGACAGAACACTGAAGCTTTCTTT.

As concerns this clone: The same CDR3 also results from other DNA sequences found in this sample. The chain carries TRBV9 and TRBJ2-7; D not resolved. The germline V and J ends were trimmed by 0 bases and 2 bases, with 9 bases remaining between them. The germline V gene encodes CDR1 SGDLS and CDR2 YYNGEE. The CDR3 extends over 14 amino acids. CDR3 coding DNA: TGTGCCAGCAGCGTAGGCCCCGGAGCCTACGAGCAGTACTTC. Translated, it gives CASSVGPGAYEQYF.

This chain connects TRBV19 to TRBJ2-7; TRBD1 matches at 9 bases. V was clipped by 2 bases and J by 7 bases; unmatched bases: 9. CDR1 and CDR2 (germline): LNHDA, SQIVND (reference sequence). This CDR3 has 15 residues. The CDR3 sequence: CASSITGTGIMEQYF. CDR3 nucleotide sequence: TGTGCCAGTAGTATAACCGGGACAGGGATAATGGAGCAGTACTTC.

For this clone: Other DNA sequences from this sample encode an identical CDR3 as well. This CDR3 is CASSLGTATYEQYF. The CDR3 DNA follows: TGTGCCAGCAGCTTAGGGACAGCTACCTACGAGCAGTACTTC. The J gene is TRBJ2-7, the V gene TRBV11-2, with a tentative D call TRBD1 (6 bases). The germline V gene has CDR1 SGHAT and CDR2 FQNNGV. CDR3 length: 14 amino acids. V was cut by 1 base and J by 2 bases, with 9 bases left in between.

V gene TRBV7-4 combines with J gene TRBJ2-1; maybe TRBD2 (6 bases). Germline lookup yields CDR1 SGHVT and CDR2 SQSDAQ. V lost 7 bases and J 6 bases, leaving 16 bases between the germline ends. There are 14 residues in the CDR3. The CDR3 region is CASNPRGGSNEQFF. The CDR3 bases are TGTGCCAGCAACCCTCGGGGAGGATCCAATGAGCAGTTCTTC. The whole variable domain, remainder taken from reference TRBV7-4 and TRBJ2-1, is GAGVSQSPRYKVAKRGRDVALRCDSISGHVTLYWYRQTLGQGSEVLTYSQSDAQRDKSGRPSGRFSAERPERSVSTLKIQRTEQGDSAVYLCASNPRGGSNEQFFGPGTRLTVL.

The gene calls are TRBV19 and TRBJ1-5; a possible D gene is TRBD1 (6 bases). CDR3 size: 13 residues. Trimming left V 7 bases short and J 2 bases short, with 9 bases between. From germline, CDR1 is LNHDA and CDR2 SQIVND (reference sequence). The DNA of the CDR3 is TGTGCCAGTACGAGGACAGGCAATCAGCCCCAGCATTTT. It is translated as CASTRTGNQPQHF.

This clone was recorded only once. V gene TRBV4-1 combines with J gene TRBJ2-7; maybe TRBD2 (6 bases). The germline CDR1 and CDR2 sequences are MGHRA and YSYEKL. Trimming shortened V by 4 bases and J by 0 bases, and 13 bases separated the two germline ends. The CDR3 loop spans 15 amino acids. This chain's CDR3 is CASSRPGTGSYEQYF. The DNA of the CDR3 is TGCGCCAGCAGCCGTCCCGGGACTGGCTCCTACGAGCAGTACTTC.